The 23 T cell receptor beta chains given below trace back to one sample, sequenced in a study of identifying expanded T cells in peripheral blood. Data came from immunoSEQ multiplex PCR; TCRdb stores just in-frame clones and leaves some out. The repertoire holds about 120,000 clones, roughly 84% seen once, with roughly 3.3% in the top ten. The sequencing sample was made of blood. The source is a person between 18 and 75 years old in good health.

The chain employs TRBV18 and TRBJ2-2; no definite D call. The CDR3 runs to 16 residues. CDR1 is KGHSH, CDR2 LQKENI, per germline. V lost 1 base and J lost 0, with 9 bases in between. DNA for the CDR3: TGTGCCAGCTCACCACTCGGATCAGCGAACACCGGGGAGCTGTTTTTT. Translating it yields CASSPLGSANTGELFF.

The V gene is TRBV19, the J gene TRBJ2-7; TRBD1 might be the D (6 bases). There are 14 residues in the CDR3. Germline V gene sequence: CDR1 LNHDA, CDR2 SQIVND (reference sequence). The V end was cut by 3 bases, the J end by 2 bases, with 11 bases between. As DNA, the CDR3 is TGTGCCAGTAGTATTTCAGGGGCTACCTACGAGCAGTACTTC. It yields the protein CASSISGATYEQYF.

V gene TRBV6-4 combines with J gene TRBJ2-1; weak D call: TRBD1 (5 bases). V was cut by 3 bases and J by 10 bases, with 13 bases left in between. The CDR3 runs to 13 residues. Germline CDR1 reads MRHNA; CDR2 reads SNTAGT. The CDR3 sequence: CASSEYTGEEQFF. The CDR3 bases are TGTGCCAGCAGTGAGTACACAGGAGAGGAGCAGTTCTTC.

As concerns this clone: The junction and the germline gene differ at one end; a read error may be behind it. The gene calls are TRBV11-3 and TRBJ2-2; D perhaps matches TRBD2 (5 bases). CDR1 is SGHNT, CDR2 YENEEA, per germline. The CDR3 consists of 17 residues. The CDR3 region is CASTLVWLASVPGELFF. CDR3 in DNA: TGTGCCAGCACCTTAGTTTGGCTAGCTTCGGTTCCCGGGGAGCTGTTTTTT.

CDR3 amino acids: CASSQTTYTEAFF. CDR3 DNA: TGTGCCAGCAGCCAAACAACTTACACTGAAGCTTTCTTT. The V gene is TRBV7-9, the J gene TRBJ1-1; D uncertain. Trimming shortened V by 5 bases and J by 3 bases, and 10 bases separated the two germline ends. Germline assignment: CDR1 SEHNR and CDR2 FQNEAQ (reference sequence). The CDR3 is made up of 13 amino acids. The entire variable domain, with the rest obtained from reference TRBV7-9 and TRBJ1-1, is as follows: DTGVSQNPRHKITKRGQNVTFRCDPISEHNRLYWYRQTLGQGPEFLTYFQNEAQLEKSRLLSDRFSAERPKGSFSTLEIQRTEQGDSAMYLCASSQTTYTEAFFGQGTRLTVV.

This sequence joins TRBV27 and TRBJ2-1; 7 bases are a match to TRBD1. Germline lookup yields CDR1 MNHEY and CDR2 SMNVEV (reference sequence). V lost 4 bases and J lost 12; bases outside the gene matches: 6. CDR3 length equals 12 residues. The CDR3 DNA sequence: TGTGCCAGCAGTTCCTCCGGGACAGTGCAGTTCTTC. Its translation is CASSSSGTVQFF.

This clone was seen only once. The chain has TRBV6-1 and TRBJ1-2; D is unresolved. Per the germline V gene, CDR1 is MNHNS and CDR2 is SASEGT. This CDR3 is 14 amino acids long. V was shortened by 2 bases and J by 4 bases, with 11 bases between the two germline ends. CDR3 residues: CASSERKGGYGYTF. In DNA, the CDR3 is TGTGCCAGCAGTGAACGGAAGGGCGGCTATGGCTACACCTTC.

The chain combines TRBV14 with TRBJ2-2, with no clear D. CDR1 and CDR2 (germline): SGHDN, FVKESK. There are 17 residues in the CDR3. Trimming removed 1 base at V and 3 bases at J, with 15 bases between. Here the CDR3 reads CASSQAPPRRYTGELFF. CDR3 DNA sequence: TGTGCCAGCAGCCAAGCCCCCCCACGCAGATACACCGGGGAGCTGTTTTTT.

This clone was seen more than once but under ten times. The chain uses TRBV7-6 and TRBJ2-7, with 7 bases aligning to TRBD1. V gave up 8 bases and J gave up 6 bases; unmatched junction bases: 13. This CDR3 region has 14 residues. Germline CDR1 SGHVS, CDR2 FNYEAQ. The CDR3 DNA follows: TGTGCCAGCTCACAGGCGAGGGGGCTGGGCGAGCAGTACTTC. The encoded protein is CASSQARGLGEQYF.

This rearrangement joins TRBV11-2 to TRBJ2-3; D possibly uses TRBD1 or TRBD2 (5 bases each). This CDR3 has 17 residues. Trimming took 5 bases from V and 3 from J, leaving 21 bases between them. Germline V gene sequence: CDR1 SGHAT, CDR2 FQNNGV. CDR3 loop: CASSKRLDSRGTDTQYF. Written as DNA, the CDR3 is TGTGCCAGCAGCAAACGCCTAGACAGTCGGGGAACAGATACGCAGTATTTT.

CDR3 nucleotide sequence: TGTGCCAGCAGCTTTGGCGGAGGCGAGCAGTACTTC. As protein: CASSFGGGEQYF. This chain links TRBV7-9 with TRBJ2-7; D might be TRBD2 (5 bases). The CDR3 contains 12 residues. V was shortened by 3 bases and J by 6 bases, with 9 bases between the two germline ends. In germline, CDR1 is SEHNR, CDR2 FQNEAQ (reference sequence).

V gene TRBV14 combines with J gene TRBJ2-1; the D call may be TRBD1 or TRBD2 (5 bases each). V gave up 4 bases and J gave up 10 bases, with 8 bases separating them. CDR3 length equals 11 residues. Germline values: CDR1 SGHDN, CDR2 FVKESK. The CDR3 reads CASSRGVEQFF. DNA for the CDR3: TGTGCCAGCAGCCGAGGGGTGGAGCAGTTCTTC.

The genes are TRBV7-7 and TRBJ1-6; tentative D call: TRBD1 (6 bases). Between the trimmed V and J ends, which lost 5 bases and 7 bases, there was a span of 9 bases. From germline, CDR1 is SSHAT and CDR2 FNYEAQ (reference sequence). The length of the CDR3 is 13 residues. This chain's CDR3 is CASSADRNSPLHF. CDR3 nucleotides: TGTGCCAGCAGCGCAGACAGGAATTCACCCCTCCACTTT.

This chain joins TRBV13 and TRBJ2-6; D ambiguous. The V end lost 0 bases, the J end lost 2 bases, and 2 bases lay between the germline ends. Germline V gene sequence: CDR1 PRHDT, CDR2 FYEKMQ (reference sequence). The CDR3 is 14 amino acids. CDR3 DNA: TGTGCCAGCAGCTTAGGAACTGGGGCCAACGTCCTGACTTTC. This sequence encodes CASSLGTGANVLTF.

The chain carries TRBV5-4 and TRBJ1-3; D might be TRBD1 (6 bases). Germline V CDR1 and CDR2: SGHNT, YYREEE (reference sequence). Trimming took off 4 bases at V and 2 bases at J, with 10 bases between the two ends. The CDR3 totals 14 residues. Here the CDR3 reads CASSRGTTGNTIYF. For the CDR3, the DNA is TGTGCCAGCAGCCGCGGGACAACTGGAAACACCATATATTTT.

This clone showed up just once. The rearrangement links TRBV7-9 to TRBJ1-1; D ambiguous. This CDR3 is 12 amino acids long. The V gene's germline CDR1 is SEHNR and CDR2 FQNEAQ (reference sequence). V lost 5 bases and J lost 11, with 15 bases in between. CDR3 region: CASSLGRSWAFF. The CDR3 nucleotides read TGTGCCAGCAGCCTCGGTCGAAGTTGGGCTTTCTTT.

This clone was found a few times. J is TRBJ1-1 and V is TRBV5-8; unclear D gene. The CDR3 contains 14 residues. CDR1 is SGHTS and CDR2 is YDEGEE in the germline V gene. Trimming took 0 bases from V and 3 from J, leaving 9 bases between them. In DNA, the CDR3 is TGTGCCAGCAGCTTGGGAGACACTTACACTGAAGCTTTCTTT. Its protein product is CASSLGDTYTEAFF.

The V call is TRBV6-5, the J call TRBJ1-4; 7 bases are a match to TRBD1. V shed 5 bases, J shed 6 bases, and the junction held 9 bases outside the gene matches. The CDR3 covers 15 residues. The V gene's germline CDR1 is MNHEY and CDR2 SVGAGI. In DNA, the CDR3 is TGTGCCAGCAGTAAAAGAGGGGGCGCGTATGAAAAACTGTTTTTT. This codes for CASSKRGGAYEKLFF.

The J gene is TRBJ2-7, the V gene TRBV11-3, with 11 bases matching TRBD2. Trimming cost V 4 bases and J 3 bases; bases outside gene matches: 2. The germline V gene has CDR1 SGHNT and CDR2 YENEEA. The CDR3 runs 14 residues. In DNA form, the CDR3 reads TGTGCCAGCAGCTCTAGCGGGGGGTTCTACGAGCAGTACTTC. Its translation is CASSSSGGFYEQYF.

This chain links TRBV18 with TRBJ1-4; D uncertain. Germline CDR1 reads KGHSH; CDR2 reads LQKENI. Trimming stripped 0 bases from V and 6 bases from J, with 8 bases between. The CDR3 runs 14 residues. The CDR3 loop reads CASSPPLGHEKLFF. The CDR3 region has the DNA TGTGCCAGCTCACCACCGCTGGGCCATGAAAAACTGTTTTTT.

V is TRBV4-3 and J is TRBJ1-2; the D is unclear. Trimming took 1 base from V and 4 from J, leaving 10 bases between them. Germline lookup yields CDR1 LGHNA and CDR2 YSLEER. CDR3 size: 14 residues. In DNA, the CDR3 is TGCGCCAGCAGCCAAGTCCCTGGGAGCTATGGCTACACCTTC. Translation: CASSQVPGSYGYTF.

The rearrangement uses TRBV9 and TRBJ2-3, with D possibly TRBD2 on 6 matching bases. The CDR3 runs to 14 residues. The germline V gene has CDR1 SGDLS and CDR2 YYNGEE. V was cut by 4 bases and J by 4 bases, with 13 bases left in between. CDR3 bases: TGTGCCAGCAGCCCCTCTGGAGGGCCAGATACGCAGTATTTT. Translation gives CASSPSGGPDTQYF.

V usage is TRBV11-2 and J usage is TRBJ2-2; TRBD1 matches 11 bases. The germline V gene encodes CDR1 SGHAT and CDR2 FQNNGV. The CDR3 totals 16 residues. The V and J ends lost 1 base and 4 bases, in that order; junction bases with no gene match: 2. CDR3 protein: CASSLGTGGRTGELFF. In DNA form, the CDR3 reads TGTGCCAGCAGCTTAGGGACAGGGGGCCGCACCGGGGAGCTGTTTTTT.